This T cell receptor beta chain derives from a study of T cells in Graves' hyperthyroidism and ophthalmopathy. RNA transcripts served as the template for amplifying TCR beta CDR3 regions. The HTBI primer set served for first-round RT-PCR of the TCR CDR3. TCRdb called the multiplex PCR reads again in MiXCR, with one record for every CDR3 protein. The data show under 600,000 distinct CDR3 sequences, roughly 16% seen once. This CDR3 contains 15 residues. Trimming removed 2 bases from V and 5 bases from J; junction bases left unmatched: 7. Germline values: CDR1 MDHEN, CDR2 SYDVKM. Study-level points and caveats: Blood also showed most of the thyroid clonotypes that were expanded above 0.001.

Concerning this clonotype: Its target is not known.

The PBMCs studied were ones that came from about 9.9 ml fresh peripheral blood. Sequencing was performed on blood. The chain joins TRBV28 to TRBJ2-7; TRBD2 matches 9 bases. This TCR was sampled from a woman in her thirties or forties with Graves' ophthalmopathy. CDR3 coding DNA: TGTGCCAGCAGTTTAACTCTAGCGGGATACAACGAGCAGTACTTC. It is translated as CASSLTLAGYNEQYF.